What follows are 10 T cell receptor beta chains derived from one specimen sequenced in a study of T-cell memory formation after mild COVID-19. TCRdb used MiXCR to reprocess the 5' RACE reads, holding one entry per CDR3 protein. The table records some 300,000 distinct CDR3 sequences, roughly 19% of them present only once. Sequenced sample: PBMCs or a T cell subset sorted from them (not recorded which). The receptors come from a man between 18 and 35 years old who had mild COVID-19 (a few samples of this study predate the infection). Cell type and time point are not known.

The CDR3: CASSLGSGEAFF. In nucleotides, the CDR3 is TGTGCCAGCAGCTTAGGGTCCGGTGAAGCTTTCTTT. The chain recombines TRBV7-9 with TRBJ1-1; D unresolved. Germline V gives CDR1 SEHNR, CDR2 FQNEAQ (reference sequence). The CDR3 runs to 12 residues. V was pared by 1 base and J by 7 bases, with 7 bases between.

The chain couples TRBV3-1 to TRBJ2-7; tentatively, D is TRBD1 (5 bases). From germline, CDR1 is LGHDT and CDR2 YNNKEL (reference sequence). The CDR3 totals 13 residues. Between the trimmed V and J ends, which lost 5 bases and 6 bases, there was a span of 14 bases. CDR3 sequence reads: CASSSQQGAEQYF. CDR3 in DNA: TGTGCCAGCAGCTCCCAGCAGGGTGCCGAGCAGTACTTC.

In DNA form, the CDR3 reads TGCAGTGAAGGAGCGACCAACGCCGGCCCCACAGATACGCAGTATTTT. Encoded protein: CSEGATNAGPTDTQYF. This chain uses TRBV20-1 with TRBJ2-3; D remains unclear. The CDR3 length is 16 residues. From germline, CDR1 is DFQATT and CDR2 SNEGSKA (reference sequence). The V end was cut by 7 bases, the J end by 2 bases, with 22 bases between.

The rearrangement joins TRBV28 to TRBJ1-5; a possible D gene is TRBD1 (5 bases). The V and J ends lost 5 bases and 4 bases respectively, with 12 bases between them. The CDR3 spans 14 residues. Germline V CDR1 and CDR2: MDHEN, SYDVKM. DNA of the CDR3: TGTGCCAGCAGTGTCGGGGGACCGAATCAGCCCCAGCATTTT. Translating gives CASSVGGPNQPQHF.

The J gene is TRBJ2-7, the V gene TRBV2, with no clear D. This CDR3 has 12 amino acids. V dropped 4 bases and J dropped 3 bases, with 7 bases sitting between them. Germline lookup yields CDR1 SNHLY and CDR2 FYNNEI. In DNA form, the CDR3 reads TGTGCCAGCAGTGTTTCCAGCTACGAGCAGTACGTC. This translates into CASSVSSYEQYV.

This clonotype was observed many times. The V call is TRBV7-3, the J call TRBJ1-2; 7 bases fit TRBD1. J gave up 6 bases and V 3 bases, and 4 bases lay outside the gene matches. Germline V gene sequence: CDR1 SGHTA, CDR2 FQGTGA. The CDR3 extends over 13 amino acids. The CDR3 spells CASSFTGDHGYTF. In DNA form, the CDR3 reads TGTGCCAGCAGCTTTACAGGGGACCATGGCTACACCTTC.

V is TRBV4-1 and J is TRBJ2-7, with 9 positions matching TRBD1. Germline loops: CDR1 MGHRA, CDR2 YSYEKL. This CDR3 is 15 amino acids long. V was pared by 4 bases and J by 0 bases, with 4 bases of the junction left unmatched. The DNA of the CDR3 is TGCGCCAGCAGCCGAGGGACAGGGATCTCCTACGAGCAGTACTTC. Translating it yields CASSRGTGISYEQYF.

V and J are TRBV20-1 and TRBJ2-1; TRBD1 matches at 7 bases. There are 13 residues in the CDR3. Per germline, CDR1 DFQATT and CDR2 SNEGSKA (reference sequence). With V trimmed by 1 base and J by 6 bases, 3 bases remained unmatched. CDR3 nucleotides: TGCAGTGCTAGAGTAGACAGGGCCAATGAGCAGTTCTTC. Translated, it gives CSARVDRANEQFF.

For the CDR3, the DNA is TGTGCCAGCAGCCCCCTAGGGTCCACAGATACGCAGTATTTT. Translating gives CASSPLGSTDTQYF. This chain links TRBV7-2 with TRBJ2-3; D is ambiguous. The V and J ends lost 5 bases and 2 bases respectively, with 11 bases between them. Germline CDR1 and CDR2: SGHTA and FQGNSA. The CDR3 runs to 14 residues. The full variable domain, with the rest looked up from reference TRBV7-2 and TRBJ2-3, is GAGVSQSPSNKVTEKGKDVELRCDPISGHTALYWYRQSLGQGLEFLIYFQGNSAPDKSGLPSDRFSAERTGGSVSTLTIQRTQQEDSAVYLCASSPLGSTDTQYFGPGTRLTVL.

In this sample, this clonotype turned up many times. The gene calls are TRBV4-1 and TRBJ2-5, with D perhaps matching TRBD1 (6 bases). V was clipped by 1 base and J by 2 bases, with 17 bases between them. The CDR3 has 17 amino acids. CDR1 and CDR2 from the germline V gene are MGHRA and YSYEKL. The CDR3 nucleotides are TGCGCCAGCAGCCAAGGAAGAGGGGGTTTTACACAAGAGACCCAGTACTTC. This translates into CASSQGRGGFTQETQYF.